One and the same sample provided the 20 T cell receptor beta chains below, sequenced in a study of blood T cell repertoires in COVID-19. Sequencing used immunoSEQ multiplex PCR; TCRdb keeps in-frame clones, though not all of them. The data hold 300,000 to 450,000 clones, with about 87% observed a single time. Material: peripheral blood. Source of these receptors: a woman under 40 with COVID-19, enrolled during active disease.

The genes are TRBV11-2 and TRBJ2-1; no definite D call. In germline, CDR1 is SGHAT, CDR2 FQNNGV. Trimming shortened V by 2 bases and J by 1 base, and 9 bases separated the two germline ends. This CDR3 is 15 amino acids long. The DNA for the CDR3 is TGTGCCAGCAGCTTATTTCGCGGATCCTACAATGAGCAGTTCTTC. Translating gives CASSLFRGSYNEQFF.

The CDR3 here is CASSYSLAGGAEQYF. The CDR3 DNA follows: TGTGCCAGCAGTTACTCCTTAGCGGGAGGAGCCGAGCAGTACTTC. V and J are TRBV6-5 and TRBJ2-7; 10 bases map to TRBD2. The CDR3 has 15 residues. The germline gives CDR1 MNHEY, CDR2 SVGAGI. After removal of 0 bases from V and 6 bases from J, the junction contained 5 bases not matched to a gene.

The chain links TRBV19 to TRBJ2-4; the match to TRBD1 covers 8 bases. Unmatched junction bases numbered 7, after V lost 6 bases and J lost 9 bases. The CDR3 is 13 amino acids. The germline V gene encodes CDR1 LNHDA and CDR2 SQIVND (reference sequence). CDR3 nucleotide sequence: TGTGCCAGTAGCGGACAGGGCCGAGGCATTCAGTACTTC. Its protein is CASSGQGRGIQYF. Based on the CDR3 plus reference TRBV19 and TRBJ2-4, the full variable domain is DGGITQSPKYLFRKEGQNVTLSCEQNLNHDAMYWYRQDPGQGLRLIYYSQIVNDFQKGDIAEGYSVSREKKESFPLTVTSAQKNPTAFYLCASSGQGRGIQYFGAGTRLSVL.

The gene calls are TRBV5-1 and TRBJ2-7, with unresolved D. Germline CDR1 is SGHRS and CDR2 is YFSETQ. CDR3 length: 16 residues. V was cut by 0 bases and J by 6 bases, with 19 bases left in between. CDR3 bases: TGCGCCAGCAGCTTGGGACTCACTAATCCGAAAGGCGAGCAGTACTTC. It specifies CASSLGLTNPKGEQYF.

The V and J genes are TRBV28 and TRBJ1-4, with D hard to call. CDR3 length equals 15 residues. Trimming removed 5 bases from V and 5 bases from J, with 15 bases in between. Germline V gives CDR1 MDHEN, CDR2 SYDVKM. Written as DNA, the CDR3 is TGTGCCAGCAGTCACCCACCGGGAGACAATGAAAAACTGTTTTTT. Its translation is CASSHPPGDNEKLFF.

The V and J genes are TRBV5-1 and TRBJ2-7; TRBD1 matches 12 bases. This CDR3 comprises 14 residues. From germline, CDR1 is SGHRS and CDR2 YFSETQ. The V and J ends lost 4 bases and 4 bases, in that order; junction bases with no gene match: 3. The CDR3 reads CASSRDRGLYEQYF. CDR3 DNA: TGCGCCAGCAGCCGGGACAGGGGGCTATACGAGCAGTACTTC. The full variable domain, its missing parts supplied by reference TRBV5-1 and TRBJ2-7, is KAGVTQTPRYLIKTRGQQVTLSCSPISGHRSVSWYQQTPGQGLQFLFEYFSETQRNKGNFPGRFSGRQFSNSRSEMNVSTLELGDSALYLCASSRDRGLYEQYFGPGTRLTVT.

V is TRBV18 and J is TRBJ1-3, with D tentatively TRBD1 (6 bases). V dropped 9 bases and J dropped 3 bases, with 18 bases sitting between them. This CDR3 is 15 amino acids long. Germline CDR1 and CDR2: KGHSH and LQKENI. The CDR3 DNA reads TGTGCCAGTACCGGGGGGGCCGCCCGTGGAAACACCATATATTTT. This encodes CASTGGAARGNTIYF.

CDR3 loop: CASSLTSGIGDTQYF. Written as DNA, the CDR3 is TGCGCCAGCAGCTTGACTAGCGGGATAGGAGATACGCAGTATTTT. The J gene is TRBJ2-3, the V gene TRBV5-1, with TRBD2 identical over 10 bases. CDR1 is SGHRS, CDR2 YFSETQ, per germline. V was clipped by 1 base and J by 5 bases; unmatched bases: 4. This CDR3 has 15 amino acids.

The rearrangement uses TRBV7-2 and TRBJ1-1; TRBD1 might be the D (6 bases). CDR3 size: 15 residues. Germline V gene sequence: CDR1 SGHTA, CDR2 FQGNSA. Trimming stripped 3 bases from V and 1 base from J, with 12 bases between. The CDR3 loop reads CASSFMPGQNTEAFF. CDR3 nucleotides: TGTGCCAGCAGCTTCATGCCGGGACAGAACACTGAAGCTTTCTTT.

This sequence joins TRBV11-2 and TRBJ2-1, with 9 bases matching TRBD2. The germline V gene encodes CDR1 SGHAT and CDR2 FQNNGV. This CDR3 is 16 amino acids long. Germline trimming cut 5 bases from V and 7 bases from J; bases unmatched to any gene: 12. CDR3 protein: CASSLLRGRAGNEQFF. CDR3 in DNA: TGTGCCAGCAGCCTATTGCGCGGGAGGGCTGGAAATGAGCAGTTCTTC.

The V gene is TRBV28, the J gene TRBJ2-5, with TRBD2 identical over 10 bases. The CDR3 sequence is 14 residues long. V dropped 5 bases and J dropped 5; count of bases not matched to a gene: 5. Germline CDR1 is MDHEN and CDR2 is SYDVKM. The DNA for the CDR3 is TGTGCCAGCAGTCGTAGCGGGAGGTCGGAGACCCAGTACTTC. The encoded protein is CASSRSGRSETQYF.

The genes are TRBV19 and TRBJ2-1; a possible D gene is TRBD2 (5 bases). Germline assignment: CDR1 LNHDA and CDR2 SQIVND (reference sequence). CDR3 length equals 14 residues. Between the trimmed V and J ends, which lost 7 bases and 4 bases, there was a span of 14 bases. The CDR3 coding sequence is TGTGCCAGTACCTACGGACGGGAATACAATGAGCAGTTCTTC. Protein sequence: CASTYGREYNEQFF.

The rearrangement links TRBV9 to TRBJ1-1; 9 bases map to TRBD1. CDR1 and CDR2 from the germline V gene are SGDLS and YYNGEE. The CDR3 extends over 14 amino acids. The V and J ends lost 4 bases and 5 bases, in that order; junction bases with no gene match: 6. CDR3 in amino acids: CASSPRDRDTEAFF. In DNA, the CDR3 is TGTGCCAGCAGCCCAAGGGACAGGGATACTGAAGCTTTCTTT.

CDR3 loop: CASSIFGGTMTYEQYF. The CDR3 nucleotides read TGTGCCAGTAGTATATTTGGGGGCACGATGACCTACGAGCAGTACTTC. V gene TRBV19 combines with J gene TRBJ2-7, with TRBD1 as a possible D gene (6 bases). The CDR3 spans 16 residues. In germline, CDR1 is LNHDA, CDR2 SQIVND (reference sequence). The germline V and J ends were trimmed by 2 bases and 2 bases, with 16 bases remaining between them.

The J gene is TRBJ1-1, the V gene TRBV7-2, with 7 bases matching TRBD1. Per germline, CDR1 SGHTA and CDR2 FQGNSA. J gave up 0 bases and V 5 bases, and 6 bases lay outside the gene matches. This CDR3 spans 15 amino acids. This CDR3 reads CASSLGQLMNTEAFF. The CDR3 nucleotides read TGTGCCAGCAGCCTGGGACAGCTCATGAACACTGAAGCTTTCTTT.

This chain connects TRBV5-4 to TRBJ2-6; D perhaps matches TRBD2 (6 bases). V dropped 5 bases and J dropped 1 base, with 10 bases sitting between them. The germline gives CDR1 SGHNT, CDR2 YYREEE (reference sequence). CDR3 length equals 15 residues. The CDR3 bases are TGTGCCAGCAGATCGCGGGGATCTGGGGCCAACGTCCTGACTTTC. Its protein product is CASRSRGSGANVLTF. Together with reference TRBV5-4 and TRBJ2-6, the CDR3 gives the full variable domain: ETGVTQSPTHLIKTRGQQVTLRCSSQSGHNTVSWYQQALGQGPQFIFQYYREEENGRGNFPPRFSGLQFPNYSSELNVNALELDDSALYLCASRSRGSGANVLTFGAGSRLTVL.

The genes are TRBV28 and TRBJ1-6, with 10 bases lining up with TRBD1. After removal of 5 bases from V and 8 bases from J, the junction contained 3 bases not matched to a gene. Germline V gene lookup returns CDR1 MDHEN and CDR2 SYDVKM. The CDR3 runs 14 residues. The CDR3 loop is CASSPGQGDSPLHF. DNA for the CDR3: TGTGCCAGCAGTCCAGGACAGGGGGATTCACCCCTCCACTTT.

The J gene is TRBJ2-7, the V gene TRBV12-5; D might be TRBD1 (5 bases). Germline CDR1 is LGHNT and CDR2 is FRNRAP. Trimming took off 3 bases at V and 5 bases at J, with 8 bases between the two ends. The CDR3 length is 12 residues. The CDR3 region is CASGFDSHEQYF. The DNA for the CDR3 is TGTGCTAGTGGTTTCGACAGTCACGAGCAGTACTTC. Full variable domain (rest looked up from reference TRBV12-5 and TRBJ2-7): DARVTQTPRHKVTEMGQEVTMRCQPILGHNTVFWYRQTMMQGLELLAYFRNRAPLDDSGMPKDRFSAEMPDATLATLKIQPSEPRDSAVYFCASGFDSHEQYFGPGTRLTVT.

The gene calls are TRBV19 and TRBJ2-7; D unresolved. The CDR3 has 12 residues. Germline loops: CDR1 LNHDA, CDR2 SQIVND (reference sequence). V was pared by 7 bases and J by 4 bases, with 11 bases between. CDR3 DNA sequence: TGTGCCAGTATGTCGGGTACGTACGAGCAGTACTTC. Translating gives CASMSGTYEQYF.

The genes are TRBV27 and TRBJ1-3, with TRBD1 identical over 9 bases. Trimming took 3 bases from V and 4 from J; bases not matched to a gene: 10. Germline CDR1 is MNHEY and CDR2 is SMNVEV (reference sequence). This CDR3 contains 17 residues. The CDR3 spells CASSLSGTGNRGNTIYF. In DNA form, the CDR3 reads TGTGCCAGCAGTTTGTCCGGGACAGGGAATAGGGGAAACACCATATATTTT.